What follows describes a single T cell receptor beta chain. Its target is not known. With a J-beta primer mix and a sample-barcoded 5' primer, a second PCR ran 7 to 11 cycles. Every cDNA molecule bore a tag from a template-switch adaptor containing 12 random nucleotides. TCRdb used MiXCR to reprocess the 5' RACE reads, holding one entry per CDR3 protein. The sample has roughly 1.5 million distinct CDR3 sequences, approximately 43% seen once. These data are taken from a study of blood T cells in healthy people across ages. Study-wide results and caveats: Samples with more naive T cells showed higher observed beta diversity.

For every donor, a draw yielded ten milliliters of peripheral blood. CDR1 and CDR2 from the germline V gene are ENHRY and SYGVKD. The CDR3 is made up of 15 amino acids. The junction had 11 bases not matched to a gene; V was cut back by 3 bases and J by 7 bases. The sequenced material came from blood. The chain uses TRBV10-3 and TRBJ1-2; 7 bases are a match to TRBD1. The receptor comes from a woman between 18 and 29 years old in good health. The DNA for the CDR3 is TGTGCCATCAGTGAAAGACAGGGTGGGCGCGGTGGCTACACCTTC. Translating it yields CAISERQGGRGGYTF.